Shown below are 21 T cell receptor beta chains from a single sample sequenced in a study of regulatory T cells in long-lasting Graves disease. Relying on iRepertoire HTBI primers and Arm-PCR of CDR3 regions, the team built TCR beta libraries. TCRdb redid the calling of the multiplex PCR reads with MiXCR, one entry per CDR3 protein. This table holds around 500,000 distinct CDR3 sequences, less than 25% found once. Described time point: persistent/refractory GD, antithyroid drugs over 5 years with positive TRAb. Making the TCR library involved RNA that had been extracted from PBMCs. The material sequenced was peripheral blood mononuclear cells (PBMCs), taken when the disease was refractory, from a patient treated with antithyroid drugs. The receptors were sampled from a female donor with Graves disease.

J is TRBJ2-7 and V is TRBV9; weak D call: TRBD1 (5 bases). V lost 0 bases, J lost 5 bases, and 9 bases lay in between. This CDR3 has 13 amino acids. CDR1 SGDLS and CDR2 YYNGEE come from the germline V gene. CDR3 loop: CASSVEGHHEQYF. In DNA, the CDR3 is TGTGCCAGCAGCGTAGAGGGGCACCACGAGCAGTACTTC.

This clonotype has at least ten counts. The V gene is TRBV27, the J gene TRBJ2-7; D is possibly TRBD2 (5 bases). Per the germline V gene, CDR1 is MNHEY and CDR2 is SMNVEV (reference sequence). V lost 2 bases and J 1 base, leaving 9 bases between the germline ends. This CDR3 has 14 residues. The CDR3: CASSLNGISYEQYF. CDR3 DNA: TGTGCCAGCAGTTTAAACGGGATTTCCTACGAGCAGTACTTC.

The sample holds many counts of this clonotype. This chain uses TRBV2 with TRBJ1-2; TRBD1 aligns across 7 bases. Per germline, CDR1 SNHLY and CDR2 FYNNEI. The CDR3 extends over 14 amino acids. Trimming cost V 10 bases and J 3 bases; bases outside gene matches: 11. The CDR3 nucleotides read TGTGCCAACCGAGCCGGACAGGACTACTATGGCTACACCTTC. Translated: CANRAGQDYYGYTF.

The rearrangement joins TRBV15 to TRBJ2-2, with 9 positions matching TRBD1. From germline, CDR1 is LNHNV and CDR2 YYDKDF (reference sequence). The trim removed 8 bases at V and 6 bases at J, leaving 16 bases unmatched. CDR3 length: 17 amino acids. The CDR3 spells CATAYPPGQGLSGELFF. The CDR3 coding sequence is TGTGCCACCGCCTATCCCCCGGGACAGGGTTTGTCCGGGGAGCTGTTTTTT.

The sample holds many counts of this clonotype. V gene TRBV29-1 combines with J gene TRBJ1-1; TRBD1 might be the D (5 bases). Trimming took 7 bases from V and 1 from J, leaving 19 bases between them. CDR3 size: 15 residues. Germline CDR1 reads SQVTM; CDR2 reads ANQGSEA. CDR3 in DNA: TGCAGCGCCAGACCATGGGGGGGGTGGAACACTGAAGCTTTCTTT. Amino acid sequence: CSARPWGGWNTEAFF. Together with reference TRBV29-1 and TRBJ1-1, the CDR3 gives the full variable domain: SAVISQKPSRDICQRGTSLTIQCQVDSQVTMMFWYRQQPGQSLTLIATANQGSEATYESGFVIDKFPISRPNLTFSTLTVSNMSPEDSSIYLCSARPWGGWNTEAFFGQGTRLTVV.

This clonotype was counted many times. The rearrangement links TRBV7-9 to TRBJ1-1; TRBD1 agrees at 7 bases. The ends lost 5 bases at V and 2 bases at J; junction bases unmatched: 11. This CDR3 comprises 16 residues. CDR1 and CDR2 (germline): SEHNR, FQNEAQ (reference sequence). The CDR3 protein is CASSPPVDRDNTEAFF. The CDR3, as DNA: TGTGCCAGCAGCCCGCCCGTAGACAGGGACAACACTGAAGCTTTCTTT.

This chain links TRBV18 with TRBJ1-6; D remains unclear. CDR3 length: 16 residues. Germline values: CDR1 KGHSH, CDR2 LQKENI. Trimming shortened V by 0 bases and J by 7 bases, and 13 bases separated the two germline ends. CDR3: CASSPPTTAKNSPLHF. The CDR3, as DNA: TGTGCCAGCTCACCACCGACAACGGCAAAAAATTCACCCCTCCACTTT.

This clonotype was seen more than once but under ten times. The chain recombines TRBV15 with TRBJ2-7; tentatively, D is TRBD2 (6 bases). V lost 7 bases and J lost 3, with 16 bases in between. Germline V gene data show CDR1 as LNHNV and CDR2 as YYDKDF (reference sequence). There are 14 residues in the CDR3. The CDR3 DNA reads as TGTGCCACCACCAAAAAAAGCGGGTTCTACGAGCAGTACTTC. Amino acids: CATTKKSGFYEQYF.

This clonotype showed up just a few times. The chain's CDR3 is CASSSAGFGEQYF. The CDR3 DNA reads as TGTGCCAGTAGTTCTGCAGGGTTCGGCGAGCAGTACTTC. This rearrangement joins TRBV19 to TRBJ2-7, with D perhaps TRBD1 (5 bases). This CDR3 is 13 amino acids long. V was pared by 5 bases and J by 6 bases, with 14 bases between. CDR1 and CDR2 (germline): LNHDA, SQIVND (reference sequence).

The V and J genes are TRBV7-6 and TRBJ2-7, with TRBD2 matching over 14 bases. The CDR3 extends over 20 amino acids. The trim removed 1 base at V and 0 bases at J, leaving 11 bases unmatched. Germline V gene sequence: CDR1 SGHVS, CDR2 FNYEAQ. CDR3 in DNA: TGTGCCAGCAGCTTAGGCCCCGGACTAGCGGGAGGTCCTAGCTCCTACGAGCAGTACTTC. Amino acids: CASSLGPGLAGGPSSYEQYF.

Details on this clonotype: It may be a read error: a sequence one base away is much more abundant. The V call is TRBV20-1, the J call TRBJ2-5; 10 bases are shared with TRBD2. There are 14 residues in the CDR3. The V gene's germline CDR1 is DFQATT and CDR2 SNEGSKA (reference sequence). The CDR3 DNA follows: TGCAGTGCTCCAGCGGGAGGGCTGGGAGAGGCCCAGTACTTC. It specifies CSAPAGGLGEAQYF.

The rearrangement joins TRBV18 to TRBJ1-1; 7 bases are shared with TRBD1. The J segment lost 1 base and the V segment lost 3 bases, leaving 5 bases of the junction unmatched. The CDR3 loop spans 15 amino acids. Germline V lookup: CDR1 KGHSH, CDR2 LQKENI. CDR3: CASSPRTGSNTEAFF. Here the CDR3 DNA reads TGTGCCAGCTCACCTCGGACAGGCTCGAACACTGAAGCTTTCTTT.

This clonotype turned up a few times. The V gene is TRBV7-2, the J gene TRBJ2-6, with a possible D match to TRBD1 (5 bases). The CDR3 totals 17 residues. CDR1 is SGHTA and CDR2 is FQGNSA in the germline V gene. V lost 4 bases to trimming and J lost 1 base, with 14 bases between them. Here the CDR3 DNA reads TGTGCCAGCAGCTCTCAGGGTCAGATGTCTGGGGCCAACGTCCTGACTTTC. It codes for CASSSQGQMSGANVLTF.

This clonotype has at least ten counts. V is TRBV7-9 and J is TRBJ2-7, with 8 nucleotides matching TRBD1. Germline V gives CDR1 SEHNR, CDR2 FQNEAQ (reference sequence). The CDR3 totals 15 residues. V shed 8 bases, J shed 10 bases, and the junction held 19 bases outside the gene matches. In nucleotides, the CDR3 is TGTGCCAGCTCCCCGGCCGGGACAGGTTTAATTAGCCAGTACTTC. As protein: CASSPAGTGLISQYF.

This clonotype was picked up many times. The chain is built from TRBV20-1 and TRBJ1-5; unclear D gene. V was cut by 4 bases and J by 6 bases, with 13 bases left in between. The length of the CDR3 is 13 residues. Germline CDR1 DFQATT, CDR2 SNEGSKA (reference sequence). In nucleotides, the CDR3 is TGCAGTGCTACCCCCACGACGGGTCAGCCCCAGCATTTT. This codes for CSATPTTGQPQHF.

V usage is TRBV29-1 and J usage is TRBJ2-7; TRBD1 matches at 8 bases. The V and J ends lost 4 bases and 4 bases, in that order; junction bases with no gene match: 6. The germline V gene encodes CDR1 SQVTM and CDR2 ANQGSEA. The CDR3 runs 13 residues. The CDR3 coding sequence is TGCAGCGTTGGGACAGGGCCTCCATACGAGCAGTACTTC. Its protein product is CSVGTGPPYEQYF.

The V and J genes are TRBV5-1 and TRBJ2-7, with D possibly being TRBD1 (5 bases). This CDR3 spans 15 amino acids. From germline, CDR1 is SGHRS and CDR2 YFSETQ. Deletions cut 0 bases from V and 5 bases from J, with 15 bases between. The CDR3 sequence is CASSLGGLPRDEQYF. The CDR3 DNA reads TGCGCCAGCAGCTTGGGGGGTCTCCCCAGGGACGAGCAGTACTTC. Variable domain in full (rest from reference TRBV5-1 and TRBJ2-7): KAGVTQTPRYLIKTRGQQVTLSCSPISGHRSVSWYQQTPGQGLQFLFEYFSETQRNKGNFPGRFSGRQFSNSRSEMNVSTLELGDSALYLCASSLGGLPRDEQYFGPGTRLTVT.

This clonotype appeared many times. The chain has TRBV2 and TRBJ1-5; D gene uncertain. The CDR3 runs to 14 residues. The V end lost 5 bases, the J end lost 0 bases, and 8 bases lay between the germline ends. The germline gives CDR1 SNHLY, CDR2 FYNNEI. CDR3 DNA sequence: TGTGCCAGCAGTACTGGTAGTAGCAATCAGCCCCAGCATTTT. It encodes CASSTGSSNQPQHF. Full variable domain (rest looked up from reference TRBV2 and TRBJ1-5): EPEVTQTPSHQVTQMGQEVILRCVPISNHLYFYWYRQILGQKVEFLVSFYNNEISEKSEIFDDQFSVERPDGSNFTLKIRSTKLEDSAMYFCASSTGSSNQPQHFGDGTRLSIL.

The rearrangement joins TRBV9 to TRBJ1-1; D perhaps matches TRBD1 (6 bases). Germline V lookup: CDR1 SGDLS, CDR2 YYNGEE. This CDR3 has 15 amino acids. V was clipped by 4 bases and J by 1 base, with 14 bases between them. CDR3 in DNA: TGTGCCAGCAGCCTAGCAGGGGTTGGGAACACTGAAGCTTTCTTT. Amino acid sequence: CASSLAGVGNTEAFF.

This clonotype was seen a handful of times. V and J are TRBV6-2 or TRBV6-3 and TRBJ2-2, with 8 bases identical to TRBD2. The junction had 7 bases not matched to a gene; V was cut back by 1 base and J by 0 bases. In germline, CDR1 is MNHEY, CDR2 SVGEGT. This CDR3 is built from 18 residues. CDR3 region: CASSYLGTGLANTGELFF. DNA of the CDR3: TGTGCCAGCAGTTACTTAGGGACGGGACTAGCGAACACCGGGGAGCTGTTTTTT.

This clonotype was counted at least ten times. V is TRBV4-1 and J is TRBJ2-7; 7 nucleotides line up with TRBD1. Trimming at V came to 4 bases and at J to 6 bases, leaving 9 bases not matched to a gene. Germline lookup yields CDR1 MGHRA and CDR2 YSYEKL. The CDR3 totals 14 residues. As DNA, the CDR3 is TGCGCCAGCAGCCCGCAGGGGGTGTTAGGCGAGCAGTACTTC. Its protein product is CASSPQGVLGEQYF.